This is a list of T cell receptor beta chains from one sample in a study of CD8+ T cells in alopecia areata. TCRdb keeps only in-frame clones here, not all; method: immunoSEQ multiplex PCR. The sample holds some 170,000 clones, 50% to 60% seen once. Specimen: CD4+ T cells sorted from blood, collected at week 0. These receptors all stem from a human donor with alopecia areata. Both conserved end residues are part of each CDR3. A D gene is named only where the DNA matches it firmly. Clone size is given for some rows only: seen once, a few or many times, or a class if the clone is expanded.

>TRBV2|NA|NA|TRBJ1-2
CASSEAVVGGYTF
TGTGCCAGCAGTGAAGCGGTGGTCGGCGGCTACACCTTC
>TRBV29-1|few|TRBD1|TRBJ2-1
CSTRTGVYNEQFF
TGCAGCACAAGGACAGGAGTATACAATGAGCAGTTCTTC
>TRBV5-6|NA|NA|TRBJ2-1
CASSHRTDSYNEQFF
TGTGCCAGCAGCCACAGGACAGATAGCTACAATGAGCAGTTCTTC
>TRBV7-8|NA|TRBD1|TRBJ2-4
CASSPGQGKNIQYF
TGTGCCAGCAGCCCTGGACAGGGGAAAAACATTCAGTACTTC
>TRBV30|few|NA|TRBJ1-1
CAWSSLAGLNTEAFF
TGTGCCTGGAGTTCTTTAGCAGGCCTTAACACTGAAGCTTTCTTT
>TRBV6-5|NA|NA|TRBJ2-7
CASSESYEQYF
TGTGCCAGCAGCGAATCCTACGAGCAGTACTTC
>TRBV4-1|NA|NA|TRBJ1-1
CASSLRKDMNTEAFF
TGCGCCAGCAGCCTCAGGAAGGACATGAACACTGAAGCTTTCTTT
>TRBV6-5|few|NA|TRBJ2-5
CASAGQGETQYF
TGTGCCAGCGCCGGCCAGGGAGAGACCCAGTACTTC
>TRBV19|few|NA|TRBJ2-2
CASSGQILNTGELFF
TGTGCCAGTAGTGGACAAATCCTTAACACCGGGGAGCTGTTTTTT
>TRBV9|NA|NA|TRBJ1-5
CASSVGGQKNQPQHF
TGTGCCAGCAGCGTAGGCGGACAGAAGAATCAGCCCCAGCATTTT
>TRBV21-1|few|NA|TRBJ2-3
CASSKATGTGGTDTQYF
TGTGCCAGCAGCAAAGCAACCGGGACAGGGGGCACAGATACGCAGTATTTT
>TRBV7-9|NA|TRBD1|TRBJ2-7
CASSRGQGYEQYF
TGTGCCAGCAGCCGGGGACAGGGCTACGAGCAGTACTTC
>TRBV4-1|NA|NA|TRBJ1-6
CASSQAEGQLNSPLHF
TGCGCCAGCAGCCAAGCAGAAGGACAGCTCAATTCACCCCTCCACTTT
>TRBV4-1|NA|NA|TRBJ2-7
CASSPRLVPAYEQYF
TGCGCCAGCAGCCCCCGACTAGTTCCAGCCTACGAGCAGTACTTC
>TRBV2|NA|TRBD1|TRBJ2-3
CASSLDRVSTDTQYF
TGTGCCAGCAGCCTGGACAGGGTGAGCACAGATACGCAGTATTTT
>TRBV9|NA|NA|TRBJ1-6
CASSVGVGSNSPLHF
TGTGCCAGCAGCGTAGGGGTCGGCAGTAATTCACCCCTCCACTTT
>TRBV25-1|NA|NA|TRBJ2-7
CASSGVYEQYF
TGTGCCAGCAGTGGGGTCTACGAGCAGTACTTC
>TRBV5-1|NA|TRBD1|TRBJ2-7
CASSPSRTGLYEQYF
TGCGCCAGCAGCCCGTCCCGGACAGGGCTCTACGAGCAGTACTTC
>TRBV30|NA|NA|TRBJ2-5
CAWSVHDGETQYF
TGTGCCTGGAGTGTACACGATGGAGAGACCCAGTACTTC
>TRBV9|NA|TRBD1|TRBJ1-1
CASSVDRTDEAFF
TGTGCCAGCAGCGTGGACAGGACAGATGAAGCTTTCTTT
>TRBV15|NA|NA|TRBJ2-3
CATSTQRGLGTDTQYF
TGTGCCACCAGCACACAAAGGGGGTTAGGCACAGATACGCAGTATTTT
>TRBV30|NA|NA|TRBJ1-3
CAWSLGNTIYF
TGTGCCTGGAGCCTTGGAAACACCATATATTTT
>TRBV30|NA|NA|TRBJ1-4
CAWSPLATRWDEKLFF
TGTGCCTGGAGCCCACTCGCGACGAGATGGGATGAAAAACTGTTTTTT
>TRBV29-1|few|NA|TRBJ2-5
CSVVGVSGETQYF
TGCAGCGTTGTCGGGGTGAGCGGAGAGACCCAGTACTTC
>TRBV29-1|NA|NA|TRBJ1-1
CSVAGRMNTEAFF
TGCAGCGTTGCGGGACGGATGAACACTGAAGCTTTCTTT
>TRBV4-1|once|TRBD1|TRBJ2-5
CASSLSGQGMETQYF
TGCGCCAGCAGCCTATCAGGACAGGGGATGGAGACCCAGTACTTC
>TRBV7-9|NA|NA|TRBJ1-1
CASSLVARVPEAFF
TGTGCCAGCAGCTTAGTGGCGCGGGTGCCTGAAGCTTTCTTT
>TRBV19|few|NA|TRBJ2-5
CASSPQGEETQYF
TGTGCCAGTAGTCCGCAGGGAGAAGAGACCCAGTACTTC
>TRBV29-1|NA|NA|TRBJ2-1
CSVVAGTPPWNEQFF
TGCAGCGTCGTAGCCGGGACACCCCCTTGGAATGAGCAGTTCTTC
>TRBV30|NA|TRBD1|TRBJ1-2
CASKRPRGRSSYGYTF
TGTGCCTCAAAAAGACCAAGGGGGCGTTCATCGTATGGCTACACCTTC
>TRBV27|NA|NA|TRBJ1-6
CASSLSGLGSPLHF
TGTGCCAGCAGTTTATCTGGGTTGGGTTCACCCCTCCACTTT
>TRBV29-1|few|NA|TRBJ1-2
CSDGSGDGGHGYTF
TGCAGCGACGGAAGTGGGGACGGGGGCCATGGCTACACCTTC
>TRBV12-5|NA|TRBD2|TRBJ2-5
CASGPSGGARETQYF
TGTGCTAGTGGTCCTAGCGGGGGGGCTAGAGAGACCCAGTACTTC
>TRBV30|NA|TRBD1|TRBJ1-4
CAWSQSRQGGSATNEKLFF
TGTGCCTGGAGTCAATCCCGACAGGGAGGCTCTGCAACTAATGAAAAACTGTTTTTT
>TRBV27|NA|NA|TRBJ1-1
CASRRGQTNTEAFF
TGTGCCAGCAGGAGAGGACAGACGAACACTGAAGCTTTCTTT
>TRBV5-1|NA|TRBD2|TRBJ2-1
CASSFVTSGGGEQFF
TGCGCCAGCAGCTTCGTGACTAGCGGGGGTGGTGAGCAGTTCTTC
>TRBV27|few|NA|TRBJ1-2
CASSSTVLSGYTF
TGTGCCAGCAGCTCCACAGTCCTTAGCGGCTACACCTTC
>TRBV2|once|NA|TRBJ1-2
CASRATLYGYTF
TGTGCCAGCAGGGCAACCCTTTATGGCTACACCTTC
>TRBV25-1|NA|NA|TRBJ2-7
CASSENTGRGHEQYF
TGTGCCAGCAGTGAAAATACCGGCAGGGGCCACGAGCAGTACTTC
>TRBV4-1|NA|NA|TRBJ2-1
CASSPQGGSYNEQFF
TGCGCCAGCAGCCCCCAAGGGGGGTCTTACAATGAGCAGTTCTTC
>TRBV10-3|NA|NA|TRBJ2-5
CAISDIRNQETQYF
TGTGCCATCAGTGATATCCGAAACCAAGAGACCCAGTACTTC
>TRBV11-2|NA|NA|TRBJ1-2
CASSSTGYYGYTF
TGTGCCAGCAGCTCGACAGGCTACTATGGCTACACCTTC
>TRBV29-1|NA|NA|TRBJ2-5
CSIHFLVQETQYF
TGCAGCATACATTTCTTGGTCCAAGAGACCCAGTACTTC
>TRBV25-1|NA|TRBD1|TRBJ1-5
CASSQTGVNNQPQHF
TGTGCCAGCAGTCAGACAGGGGTTAACAATCAGCCCCAGCATTTT
>TRBV29-1|NA|NA|TRBJ1-1
CSVVAVLNTEAFF
TGCAGCGTTGTCGCCGTACTGAACACTGAAGCTTTCTTT
>TRBV5-1|NA|NA|TRBJ2-2
CASSYAEIANTGELFF
TGCGCCAGCAGCTACGCAGAGATCGCGAACACCGGGGAGCTGTTTTTT
>TRBV29-1|NA|NA|TRBJ2-7
CSVRTRQTYEQYF
TGCAGCGTTCGTACCCGACAGACCTACGAGCAGTACTTC
>TRBV7-2|few|NA|TRBJ2-5
CASSSGGRETQYF
TGTGCCAGCAGCTCGGGGGGCCGGGAGACCCAGTACTTC
>TRBV10-3|few|NA|TRBJ2-4
CAISEGENIQYF
TGTGCCATCAGTGAGGGTGAAAACATTCAGTACTTC
>TRBV9|NA|TRBD1|TRBJ2-1
CASSVQRGRTSYNEQFF
TGTGCCAGCAGCGTGCAAAGGGGGCGCACATCCTACAATGAGCAGTTCTTC
>TRBV5-1|NA|NA|TRBJ2-5
CASSKGFQETQYF
TGCGCCAGCAGCAAGGGGTTCCAAGAGACCCAGTACTTC
>TRBV5-1|few|NA|TRBJ2-2
CASSGENGELFF
TGCGCCAGCTCAGGAGAGAACGGGGAGCTGTTTTTT
>TRBV27|NA|NA|TRBJ1-3
CASSSSTGNTIYF
TGTGCCAGCAGTTCGTCGACTGGAAACACCATATATTTT
>TRBV29-1|NA|NA|TRBJ1-1
CSVEGRTNTEAFF
TGCAGCGTTGAAGGGCGGACGAACACTGAAGCTTTCTTT
>TRBV7-9|NA|NA|TRBJ2-7
CASSIIGISYEQYF
TGTGCCAGCAGCATTATCGGGATCTCCTACGAGCAGTACTTC
>TRBV7-9|NA|TRBD1|TRBJ2-6
CASSLRSGQSSGANVLTF
TGTGCCAGCAGCTTACGGTCGGGACAGAGCTCTGGGGCCAACGTCCTGACTTTC